The 18 T cell receptor beta chains presented below share a single source sample, sequenced in a study of blood T cell repertoires in COVID-19. Using immunoSEQ multiplex PCR, the repertoire was profiled, and TCRdb retains in-frame clones only, with some absent. The sample comprises approximately 260,000 clones, more than 60% of which are singletons, and under 4.5% rests with the top ten. What was sequenced was peripheral blood. The receptor source for this set is a woman aged 40 to 50 with active or convalescent COVID-19.

The chain links TRBV5-1 to TRBJ2-2, with D unclear. Germline lookup yields CDR1 SGHRS and CDR2 YFSETQ. Trimming pared 0 bases from V and 3 bases from J, leaving 12 bases between. This CDR3 spans 16 amino acids. The CDR3 reads CASSLALSADTGELFF. CDR3 coding DNA: TGCGCCAGCAGCTTGGCCTTATCCGCGGACACCGGGGAGCTGTTTTTT.

This chain joins TRBV11-1 and TRBJ2-2; D unresolved. Trimming shortened V by 5 bases and J by 6 bases, and 13 bases separated the two germline ends. Germline values: CDR1 SGHAT, CDR2 FQDESV (reference sequence). This CDR3 is built from 14 residues. CDR3 nucleotides: TGTGCCAGCAGCCGCGGCCGATACTCCGGGGAGCTGTTTTTT. This codes for CASSRGRYSGELFF.

The chain couples TRBV7-2 to TRBJ1-2, with a weak D call TRBD1 (6 bases). This CDR3 contains 16 residues. In germline, CDR1 is SGHTA, CDR2 FQGNSA. Trimming left V 5 bases short and J 8 bases short, with 24 bases between. CDR3 DNA sequence: TGTGCCAGCAGCCCAAATCCGGGACACTCAACCTCCGGCTACACCTTC. It is translated as CASSPNPGHSTSGYTF.

The genes are TRBV6-4 and TRBJ1-1, with TRBD1 matching over 9 bases. The V and J ends lost 5 bases and 1 base, in that order; junction bases with no gene match: 2. This CDR3 is 14 amino acids long. Germline assignment: CDR1 MRHNA and CDR2 SNTAGT. The CDR3 loop is CASSKDRGNTEAFF. CDR3 coding DNA: TGTGCCAGCAGTAAGGACAGGGGGAACACTGAAGCTTTCTTT.

In the case of this clone: At one of its ends the junction is not consistent with the germline gene, which may arise from a read error. The rearrangement links TRBV20-1 to TRBJ1-4; D gene unclear. The CDR3 spans 11 residues. Germline lookup yields CDR1 DFQATT and CDR2 SNEGSKA (reference sequence). The CDR3 loop reads CSARDREKLFF. CDR3 nucleotides: TGCAGTGCGAGAGACCGTGAAAAACTGTTTTTT.

V usage is TRBV5-4 and J usage is TRBJ1-2; D is uncertain. Trimming removed 0 bases at V and 4 bases at J, with 10 bases between. Germline-derived CDR1 and CDR2 are SGHNT and YYREEE (reference sequence). There are 14 residues in the CDR3. The CDR3 DNA is TGTGCCAGCAGCTTGGAAAACAGCTTCTATGGCTACACCTTC. Amino acids: CASSLENSFYGYTF.

As concerns this clone: Other DNA sequences in the same sample also yield this CDR3. The chain is built from TRBV5-1 and TRBJ1-1, with 8 positions matching TRBD1. Looked up from germline, CDR1 is SGHRS and CDR2 is YFSETQ. The CDR3 extends over 14 amino acids. The junction had 2 bases not matched to a gene; V was cut back by 2 bases and J by 2 bases. DNA of the CDR3: TGCGCCAGCAGCTTTGGACAGGGCAACACTGAAGCTTTCTTT. It encodes CASSFGQGNTEAFF.

This clone was seen just once. V gene TRBV7-3 combines with J gene TRBJ1-2; 7 bases agree with TRBD1. Germline lookup yields CDR1 SGHTA and CDR2 FQGTGA. V shed 3 bases and J 3 bases; nucleotides not matched to a gene: 10. There are 16 residues in the CDR3. In nucleotides, the CDR3 is TGTGCCAGCAGCTTGAACCCGGGGACAGCTCACTATGGCTACACCTTC. Its translation: CASSLNPGTAHYGYTF.

The chain uses TRBV5-1 and TRBJ1-3; D uncertain. Trimming removed 4 bases from V and 2 bases from J, with 16 bases in between. Germline values: CDR1 SGHRS, CDR2 YFSETQ. The CDR3 length is 16 residues. CDR3 nucleotide sequence: TGCGCCAGCAGCCCACTACCGGGGAACCCTGGAAACACCATATATTTT. The encoded protein is CASSPLPGNPGNTIYF.

This clone appeared a single time. The chain couples TRBV6-1 to TRBJ2-3, with D perhaps TRBD2 (5 bases). Germline V lookup: CDR1 MNHNS, CDR2 SASEGT. V lost 0 bases and J lost 2, with 18 bases in between. The CDR3 length is 18 residues. The CDR3 DNA reads as TGTGCCAGCAGTGAAGCCTTGGCGGGCCTCATCCTCACAGATACGCAGTATTTT. Translating gives CASSEALAGLILTDTQYF.

J is TRBJ1-2 and V is TRBV19, with D perhaps matching TRBD1 (5 bases). This CDR3 is 14 amino acids long. Germline V gene data show CDR1 as LNHDA and CDR2 as SQIVND (reference sequence). Trimming pared 5 bases from V and 1 base from J, leaving 11 bases between. CDR3 residues: CASSPNRINYGYTF. The DNA for the CDR3 is TGTGCCAGTAGTCCCAACAGGATTAACTATGGCTACACCTTC.

The chain couples TRBV2 to TRBJ2-2, with unresolved D. CDR1 SNHLY and CDR2 FYNNEI come from the germline V gene. The CDR3 consists of 12 residues. V lost 5 bases, J lost 3 bases, and 4 bases lay in between. CDR3 DNA sequence: TGTGCCAGCAGTCTCCACACCGGGGAGCTGTTTTTT. It is translated as CASSLHTGELFF. The whole variable domain, filled in from reference TRBV2 and TRBJ2-2, reads EPEVTQTPSHQVTQMGQEVILRCVPISNHLYFYWYRQILGQKVEFLVSFYNNEISEKSEIFDDQFSVERPDGSNFTLKIRSTKLEDSAMYFCASSLHTGELFFGEGSRLTVL.

This clone was seen more than once but under ten times. The rearrangement uses TRBV6-6 and TRBJ2-7; maybe TRBD2 (5 bases). This CDR3 has 15 residues. V lost 2 bases, J lost 5 bases, and 16 bases lay in between. Germline lookup yields CDR1 MNHNY and CDR2 SVGAGI (reference sequence). CDR3 region: CASSYHAGLVDEQYV. The CDR3 bases are TGTGCCAGCAGTTACCATGCTGGACTGGTGGACGAGCAGTACGTC.

This chain uses TRBV28 with TRBJ1-4, with a tentative D call TRBD1 (6 bases). The CDR3 has 15 residues. Germline lookup yields CDR1 MDHEN and CDR2 SYDVKM. Trimming took 2 bases from V and 3 from J, leaving 10 bases between them. CDR3 residues: CASSLARGSNEKLFF. The CDR3 bases are TGTGCCAGCAGTTTAGCGAGGGGGTCTAATGAAAAACTGTTTTTT.

The V call is TRBV28, the J call TRBJ1-2; 7 bases are shared with TRBD1. This CDR3 is 14 amino acids long. V was pared by 2 bases and J by 2 bases, with 2 bases of the junction left unmatched. CDR1 is MDHEN, CDR2 SYDVKM, per germline. The CDR3 sequence is CASSLPTGNYGYTF. The CDR3, as DNA: TGTGCCAGCAGTTTACCGACAGGGAACTATGGCTACACCTTC.

The chain uses TRBV7-3 and TRBJ2-7; TRBD1 matches 12 bases. V lost 5 bases and J lost 4; bases outside the gene matches: 18. In germline, CDR1 is SGHTA, CDR2 FQGTGA. The CDR3 runs to 19 residues. The CDR3 region is CASSRLRDRGRVGKYEQYV. The CDR3 region has the DNA TGTGCCAGCAGCCGACTTAGGGACAGGGGGCGGGTTGGGAAATACGAGCAGTACGTC.

This clone came up a few times. V and J are TRBV6-6 and TRBJ2-7; D is perhaps TRBD1 (6 bases). This CDR3 has 13 residues. The germline gives CDR1 MNHNY, CDR2 SVGAGI (reference sequence). Trimming took 2 bases from V and 5 from J, leaving 10 bases between them. The CDR3 bases are TGTGCCAGCAGTTACGGCAGGGGTCACGAGCAGTACTTC. Translation gives CASSYGRGHEQYF.

The J gene is TRBJ2-4, the V gene TRBV12-3 or TRBV12-4; D is perhaps TRBD1 (6 bases). The CDR3 loop spans 13 amino acids. The V gene lost 6 bases and the J gene lost 6 bases, with 12 bases spanning the gap. The CDR3 DNA is TGTGCCAGCAGGGGGGACAACGGAAACATTCAGTACTTC. It is translated as CASRGDNGNIQYF.